This TCR beta chain was documented in a study of cytomegalovirus exposure and HLA in healthy donors. Study-level results: Listed as cytomegalovirus-associated were 150 or so TCR beta chains.

In the PCR, 60 Vbeta and 13 Jbeta primers were used. Generated by immunoSEQ multiplex PCR, the TCRdb table keeps only in-frame clones and is missing some. This table holds nearly 100,000 clones, 65% to 85% found once. This clone was found a few times. Antigen unknown. CDR1 and CDR2 from the germline V gene are SGHDT and YYEEEE. V lost 3 bases to trimming and J lost 4 bases, with 4 bases between them. The CDR3 has 11 residues. J is TRBJ1-2 and V is TRBV5-6; D is unclear. Sequencing was carried out using PBMCs. This TCR was recovered from a woman in her sixties or seventies in good health and CMV-seropositive. DNA of the CDR3: TGTGCCAGCAGCTCATTCTATGGCTACACCTTC. The encoded protein is CASSSFYGYTF. The full variable domain, completed using reference TRBV5-6 and TRBJ1-2, is DAGVTQSPTHLIKTRGQQVTLRCSPKSGHDTVSWYQQALGQGPQFIFQYYEEEERQRGNFPDRFSGHQFPNYSSELNVNALLLGDSALYLCASSSFYGYTFGSGTRLTVV.